The T cell receptor (beta chain) under discussion was sequenced for a study of blood T cell repertoires in COVID-19. Study-wide background: Whether acute or convalescent, the COVID-19 samples came from the United States, Italy and Spain. From T cells, B-cell-depleted T cells, or PBMCs came the material, which was cDNA or gDNA.

The CDR3 contains 15 residues. V lost 7 bases to trimming and J lost 7 bases, with 22 bases between them. CDR1 is SGDLS, CDR2 YYNGEE, per germline. This clone was counted once. Authors' methods: The assay estimated nucleated cells by amplifying reference gene primers. TCRdb's copy holds only in-frame clones and misses some; the assay was immunoSEQ multiplex PCR. The DNA was the basis for D and trimming; V, J and clone size are from that table. The table has fewer than 130,000 clones, approximately 65% seen once. The TCR was taken from a woman aged 60-75 years with acute or convalescent COVID-19. The chain links TRBV9 to TRBJ2-3, with D perhaps matching TRBD1 (7 bases). Source material: peripheral blood. CDR3: CASRRGDSGRNTQYF. The CDR3 DNA reads TGTGCCAGCCGACGCGGGGACAGTGGGAGAAATACGCAGTATTTT.